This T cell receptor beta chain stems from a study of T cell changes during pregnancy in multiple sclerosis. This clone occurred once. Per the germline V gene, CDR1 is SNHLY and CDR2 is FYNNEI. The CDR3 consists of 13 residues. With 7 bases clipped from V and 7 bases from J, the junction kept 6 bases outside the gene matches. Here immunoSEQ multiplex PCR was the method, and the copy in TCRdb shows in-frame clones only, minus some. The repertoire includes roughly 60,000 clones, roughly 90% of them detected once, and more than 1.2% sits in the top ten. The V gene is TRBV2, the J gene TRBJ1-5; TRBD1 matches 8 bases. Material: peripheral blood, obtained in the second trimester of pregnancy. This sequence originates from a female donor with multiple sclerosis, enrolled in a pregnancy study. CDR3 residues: CASNIQGGQPQHF. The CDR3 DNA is TGTGCCAGCAATATACAGGGGGGCCAGCCCCAGCATTTT.